A single sample gave rise to the 25 T cell receptor beta chains below, sequenced in a study of T cells after yellow fever vaccination. TCRdb ran MiXCR on the 5' RACE reads and lists one entry per CDR3 protein. The sample lists a few hundred thousand distinct CDR3 sequences, 6.8% occurring once. This material consisted of PBMCs, taken more than 35 days after the first yellow fever vaccination. These receptor sequences come from a man younger than 35 who received the YFV17D yellow fever vaccine.

The chain is built from TRBV11-2 and TRBJ2-4; 9 nucleotides agree with TRBD2. The CDR3 length is 19 residues. CDR1 is SGHAT and CDR2 is FQNNGV in the germline V gene. The ends lost 4 bases at V and 3 bases at J; junction bases unmatched: 16. The CDR3 loop reads CASSSPRAGGGAGKNIQYF. CDR3 coding DNA: TGTGCCAGCAGCTCTCCCCGGGCGGGCGGGGGGGCCGGCAAAAACATTCAGTACTTC.

This clonotype was found a few times. The chain links TRBV7-2 to TRBJ2-5, with a weak D call TRBD1 (5 bases). The CDR3 is 15 amino acids. V was trimmed by 1 base and J by 5 bases, leaving 14 bases between them. Per the germline V gene, CDR1 is SGHTA and CDR2 is FQGNSA. CDR3 nucleotide sequence: TGTGCCAGCAGCTTAGGGGGCCACGTGGGGGAGACCCAGTACTTC. Protein product: CASSLGGHVGETQYF.

This clonotype was found a few times. A read error may produce the germline difference seen at one junction end. The chain carries TRBV3-1 and TRBJ2-4; TRBD1 agrees at 8 bases. The CDR3 runs 12 residues. Germline V gene data show CDR1 as LGHDT and CDR2 as YNNKEL (reference sequence). The CDR3 protein is CASSSRTGKKDF. The CDR3, as DNA: TGTGCCAGCAGCTCCCGGACAGGGAAAAAGGACTTC.

This clonotype was seen more than once but under ten times. The chain couples TRBV6-1 to TRBJ2-2, with D possibly matching TRBD2 (5 bases). Germline assignment: CDR1 MNHNS and CDR2 SASEGT. Trimming took off 10 bases at V and 1 base at J, with 13 bases between the two ends. CDR3 length: 14 residues. The CDR3 DNA reads as TGTGCCATCCAGGACGGACTGAACACCGGGGAGCTGTTTTTT. As protein: CAIQDGLNTGELFF.

This clonotype appeared a few times. This chain connects TRBV12-3 or TRBV12-4 to TRBJ2-6; the D gene is possibly TRBD2 (5 bases). V lost 10 bases and J 4 bases, leaving 11 bases between the germline ends. The CDR3 consists of 13 residues. CDR3 in DNA: TGTGCCATTCCCGGGAAGGGGGCCAACGTCCTGACTTTC. Residues: CAIPGKGANVLTF.

This clonotype was counted a few times. This chain joins TRBV9 and TRBJ2-6, with 10 bases lining up with TRBD2. The CDR3 covers 17 residues. Germline CDR1 is SGDLS and CDR2 is YYNGEE. J gave up 0 bases and V 0 bases, and 0 bases lay outside the gene matches. CDR3 sequence: CASSVVAGGSGANVLTF. In DNA, the CDR3 is TGTGCCAGCAGCGTAGTAGCGGGGGGCTCTGGGGCCAACGTCCTGACTTTC.

This clonotype showed up many times. This chain joins TRBV12-3 or TRBV12-4 and TRBJ2-3, with 11 nucleotides matching TRBD2. This CDR3 has 16 amino acids. V was pared by 8 bases and J by 4 bases, with 11 bases of the junction left unmatched. The CDR3 reads CASVGSGGAGSDTQYF. The CDR3 DNA reads TGTGCCAGCGTGGGTAGCGGGGGGGCCGGGTCAGATACGCAGTATTTT.

This clonotype was seen only a few times. The gene calls are TRBV20-1 and TRBJ1-2; 7 positions agree with TRBD1. Per germline, CDR1 DFQATT and CDR2 SNEGSKA (reference sequence). The CDR3 length is 14 residues. V lost 4 bases, J lost 4 bases, and 9 bases stayed unmatched. The DNA of the CDR3 is TGCAGTGCTATGATCCAGGGGGTGTTCTATGGCTACACCTTC. This codes for CSAMIQGVFYGYTF.

This clonotype was found a few times. The rearrangement joins TRBV23-1 to TRBJ1-4, with no clear D. TRBV23-1 is reported as an ORF; its role is uncertain. The CDR3 sequence is 9 residues long. V was shortened by 5 bases and J by 8 bases, with 0 bases between the two germline ends. The CDR3 spells CASSEKLFF. Here the CDR3 DNA reads TGCGCCAGCAGTGAAAAACTGTTTTTT.

The chain has TRBV15 and TRBJ1-1; D might be TRBD1 (5 bases). V lost 1 base and J lost 1, with 16 bases in between. The CDR3 has 17 residues. Germline values: CDR1 LNHNV, CDR2 YYDKDF (reference sequence). As DNA, the CDR3 is TGTGCCACCAGCAGAGGAAGGGGCGGGGGTGGGAACACTGAAGCTTTCTTT. It codes for CATSRGRGGGGNTEAFF.

This clonotype came up a few times. V and J are TRBV6-5 and TRBJ2-1, with D possibly being TRBD2 (6 bases). Germline CDR1 MNHEY, CDR2 SVGAGI. Trimming pared 0 bases from V and 4 bases from J, leaving 13 bases between. The CDR3 loop spans 16 amino acids. This CDR3 is CASSYSDSGTYNEQFF. The CDR3 bases are TGTGCCAGCAGTTACTCGGATAGCGGAACATACAATGAGCAGTTCTTC.

This chain links TRBV29-1 with TRBJ2-1; D may be TRBD2 (5 bases). The germline gives CDR1 SQVTM, CDR2 ANQGSEA. V was clipped by 0 bases and J by 7 bases, with 25 bases between them. This CDR3 has 18 amino acids. The CDR3 sequence is CSVEDLGVPVPGGNEQFF. The CDR3 DNA is TGCAGCGTTGAAGATCTGGGCGTACCCGTACCCGGCGGGAATGAGCAGTTCTTC.

The chain uses TRBV19 and TRBJ1-5, with D possibly TRBD1 on 6 matching bases. This CDR3 contains 15 residues. CDR1 and CDR2 from the germline V gene are LNHDA and SQIVND (reference sequence). Trimming pared 7 bases from V and 6 bases from J, leaving 19 bases between. CDR3 DNA sequence: TGTGCCAGTACCTCGTTCGGGGGCCAGGGTCAGCCCCAGCATTTT. It encodes CASTSFGGQGQPQHF.

This clonotype was recorded many times. The genes are TRBV7-9 and TRBJ1-1; 10 bases map to TRBD1. The CDR3 loop spans 17 amino acids. CDR1 and CDR2 (germline): SEHNR, FQNEAQ (reference sequence). The V segment lost 1 base and the J segment 2 bases; nucleotides outside the gene matches: 7. CDR3 in DNA: TGTGCCAGCAGCTTAGTCGGACAGGGGGGAATAAACACTGAAGCTTTCTTT. Protein product: CASSLVGQGGINTEAFF.

V usage is TRBV7-2 and J usage is TRBJ2-1; D not certain. V lost 3 bases and J 0 bases, leaving 6 bases between the germline ends. From germline, CDR1 is SGHTA and CDR2 FQGNSA. The CDR3 sequence is 14 residues long. The CDR3 here is CASSFDISYNEQFF. CDR3 sequence (DNA): TGTGCCAGCAGCTTCGACATCTCCTACAATGAGCAGTTCTTC. Full variable domain (missing parts from reference TRBV7-2 and TRBJ2-1): GAGVSQSPSNKVTEKGKDVELRCDPISGHTALYWYRQSLGQGLEFLIYFQGNSAPDKSGLPSDRFSAERTGGSVSTLTIQRTQQEDSAVYLCASSFDISYNEQFFGPGTRLTVL.

The table lists this clonotype with many counts. The genes are TRBV7-9 and TRBJ2-3, with 8 bases that match TRBD2. V was pared by 1 base and J by 6 bases, with 12 bases of the junction left unmatched. The V gene's germline CDR1 is SEHNR and CDR2 FQNEAQ (reference sequence). The CDR3 has 17 amino acids. The CDR3 loop reads CASSLEAGARLTDTQYF. CDR3 nucleotide sequence: TGTGCCAGCAGCTTAGAAGCGGGGGCCCGATTGACGGATACGCAGTATTTT. The whole variable domain, filled in from reference TRBV7-9 and TRBJ2-3, reads DTGVSQNPRHKITKRGQNVTFRCDPISEHNRLYWYRQTLGQGPEFLTYFQNEAQLEKSRLLSDRFSAERPKGSFSTLEIQRTEQGDSAMYLCASSLEAGARLTDTQYFGPGTRLTVL.

Ten or more counts support this clonotype. CDR3 protein: CASSLAGAGPYEQYF. The CDR3, as DNA: TGCGCCAGCAGCTTGGCGGGGGCAGGGCCCTACGAGCAGTACTTC. The rearrangement uses TRBV5-1 and TRBJ2-7; D is perhaps TRBD1 or TRBD2 (6 bases each). Deletions cut 0 bases from V and 2 bases from J, with 12 bases between. The CDR3 is 15 amino acids. CDR1 SGHRS and CDR2 YFSETQ come from the germline V gene.

This clonotype was detected only a few times. This chain joins TRBV4-3 and TRBJ2-6; TRBD1 is a possible D gene (5 bases). This CDR3 is 20 amino acids long. Germline CDR1 reads LGHNA; CDR2 reads YSLEER. The V and J ends lost 1 base and 0 bases respectively, with 19 bases between them. The CDR3 region is CASSQVFWGSERSGANVLTF. CDR3 in DNA: TGCGCCAGCAGCCAAGTCTTTTGGGGCAGCGAGCGCTCTGGGGCCAACGTCCTGACTTTC.

The chain couples TRBV5-1 to TRBJ1-2, with a tentative D call TRBD1 (5 bases). V lost 4 bases and J 3 bases, leaving 16 bases between the germline ends. Germline V gene sequence: CDR1 SGHRS, CDR2 YFSETQ. The CDR3 is 15 amino acids. Written as DNA, the CDR3 is TGCGCCAGCAGCCCTCGTCCGGGGGTTCACTATGGCTACACCTTC. This sequence encodes CASSPRPGVHYGYTF.

This clonotype was picked up many times. V and J are TRBV18 and TRBJ1-1; no clear D gene. The V and J ends lost 2 bases and 1 base respectively, with 11 bases between them. The CDR3 has 15 residues. Germline CDR1 and CDR2: KGHSH and LQKENI. CDR3 in DNA: TGTGCCAGCTCACCAGAGTACAGCAGGAACACTGAAGCTTTCTTT. Translated, it gives CASSPEYSRNTEAFF.

This clonotype was detected a few times. The chain carries TRBV18 and TRBJ2-3; 7 bases agree with TRBD2. Germline V lookup: CDR1 KGHSH, CDR2 LQKENI. With 5 bases clipped from V and 1 base from J, the junction kept 3 bases outside the gene matches. The CDR3 is 14 amino acids. The chain's CDR3 is CASSFGLGTDTQYF. In DNA form, the CDR3 reads TGTGCCAGCTCATTCGGACTAGGCACAGATACGCAGTATTTT. The complete variable domain, with remaining parts taken from reference TRBV18 and TRBJ2-3, reads NAGVMQNPRHLVRRRGQEARLRCSPMKGHSHVYWYRQLPEEGLKFMVYLQKENIIDESGMPKERFSAEFPKEGPSILRIQQVVRGDSAAYFCASSFGLGTDTQYFGPGTRLTVL.

This clonotype was recorded at least ten times. This rearrangement joins TRBV7-2 to TRBJ1-3, with D possibly being TRBD1 (6 bases). Germline CDR1 reads SGHTA; CDR2 reads FQGNSA. The length of the CDR3 is 16 residues. V shed 8 bases and J shed 2 bases, with 19 bases lying between them. The CDR3 protein is CASGRQVPHPGNTIYF. The CDR3 nucleotides are TGTGCCAGCGGCCGACAGGTACCCCATCCTGGAAACACCATATATTTT.

This clonotype came up many times. The rearrangement uses TRBV6-2 or TRBV6-3 and TRBJ2-2; D is undetermined. V gave up 7 bases and J gave up 4 bases, with 4 bases separating them. CDR3 length equals 11 residues. In germline, CDR1 is MNHEY, CDR2 SVGEGT. The CDR3 bases are TGTGCCAGCACCTCCACCGGGGAGCTGTTTTTT. Translating it yields CASTSTGELFF.

This clonotype was detected many times. This chain connects TRBV5-1 to TRBJ2-1; 14 nucleotides align to TRBD2. The CDR3 totals 15 residues. CDR1 is SGHRS and CDR2 is YFSETQ in the germline V gene. V shed 4 bases, J shed 8 bases, and the junction held 5 bases outside the gene matches. The CDR3 loop reads CASSGGLAGDYEQFF. The DNA for the CDR3 is TGCGCCAGCAGCGGGGGACTAGCGGGGGACTATGAGCAGTTCTTC.

This sequence joins TRBV10-3 and TRBJ2-6; the D gene is possibly TRBD1 (5 bases). From germline, CDR1 is ENHRY and CDR2 SYGVKD. Trimming shortened V by 6 bases and J by 0 bases, and 9 bases separated the two germline ends. CDR3 length equals 15 residues. The CDR3 bases are TGTGCCATCAGCGCGACAGCCTCTGGGGCCAACGTCCTGACTTTC. Protein product: CAISATASGANVLTF.